The 16 T cell receptor beta chains below come from one sample, sequenced in a study of blood T cell repertoires in COVID-19. Some clones are missing from TCRdb's copy, which holds only in-frame ones; the method was immunoSEQ multiplex PCR. The sample holds some 43,000 clones; roughly 86% are singletons and the top ten take roughly 15%. Specimen: peripheral blood. Receptors were obtained from a man in his 60s with active COVID-19.

The chain is built from TRBV4-1 and TRBJ2-6; possible D gene TRBD2, 6 bases. The germline V gene has CDR1 MGHRA and CDR2 YSYEKL. V shed 3 bases and J shed 4 bases, with 25 bases lying between them. The CDR3 has 20 residues. In DNA form, the CDR3 reads TGCGCCAGCAGCCAGCCTACCCGGGGCAGTGGGAGGTCGGGGGCCAACGTCCTGACTTTC. It encodes CASSQPTRGSGRSGANVLTF.

This chain links TRBV28 with TRBJ2-1; D remains ambiguous. Trimming removed 5 bases from V and 2 bases from J, with 10 bases in between. Germline V lookup: CDR1 MDHEN, CDR2 SYDVKM. This CDR3 has 14 amino acids. CDR3 coding DNA: TGTGCCAGCAGTCCTAGTGGTACCTACAATGAGCAGTTCTTC. Its translation: CASSPSGTYNEQFF.

This chain joins TRBV7-2 and TRBJ1-6; D ambiguous. CDR3 size: 14 residues. Germline V gene data show CDR1 as SGHTA and CDR2 as FQGNSA. Between the trimmed V and J ends, which lost 2 bases and 4 bases, there was a span of 6 bases. The CDR3 DNA reads as TGTGCCAGCAGCTTAACAGCATATAATTCACCCCTCCACTTT. Translated, it gives CASSLTAYNSPLHF. Full variable domain (outside the CDR3, taken from reference TRBV7-2 and TRBJ1-6): GAGVSQSPSNKVTEKGKDVELRCDPISGHTALYWYRQSLGQGLEFLIYFQGNSAPDKSGLPSDRFSAERTGGSVSTLTIQRTQQEDSAVYLCASSLTAYNSPLHFGNGTRLTVT.

The CDR3 DNA reads TGCAGCGTCCTAAATCCCTCCGGGATCGAGACAGATACGCAGTATTTT. It encodes CSVLNPSGIETDTQYF. The chain recombines TRBV29-1 with TRBJ2-3, with D possibly matching TRBD2 (5 bases). Germline CDR1 reads SQVTM; CDR2 reads ANQGSEA. CDR3 length: 16 amino acids. The V gene lost 6 bases and the J gene lost 3 bases, with 22 bases spanning the gap.

The chain employs TRBV9 and TRBJ2-7, with a possible D match to TRBD1 (6 bases). The CDR3 contains 14 residues. The germline gives CDR1 SGDLS, CDR2 YYNGEE. The germline V and J ends were trimmed by 0 bases and 5 bases, with 12 bases remaining between them. The CDR3 here is CASSVGRGSNEQYF. The CDR3 coding sequence is TGTGCCAGCAGCGTAGGCAGGGGTAGCAACGAGCAGTACTTC.

V and J are TRBV2 and TRBJ2-7, with 9 bases that match TRBD2. The J segment lost 6 bases and the V segment lost 4 bases, leaving 7 bases of the junction unmatched. Germline CDR1 SNHLY, CDR2 FYNNEI. There are 14 residues in the CDR3. CDR3: CASSGGGAGFEQYF. The CDR3 nucleotides read TGTGCCAGCAGTGGCGGGGGGGCCGGGTTCGAGCAGTACTTC.

The chain couples TRBV7-6 to TRBJ2-2; D is ambiguous. V was cut by 0 bases and J by 6 bases, with 8 bases left in between. Germline V gene data show CDR1 as SGHVS and CDR2 as FNYEAQ. This CDR3 is 14 amino acids long. The CDR3 region is CASSLARSPGELFF. CDR3 bases: TGTGCCAGCAGCTTAGCGCGATCGCCCGGGGAGCTGTTTTTT.

The chain joins TRBV7-8 to TRBJ2-7, with 13 bases that match TRBD2. The junction had 4 bases not matched to a gene; V was cut back by 5 bases and J by 3 bases. CDR1 SGHVS and CDR2 FQNEAQ come from the germline V gene. CDR3 length: 15 residues. The CDR3: CASSTTSGRVYEQYF. CDR3 bases: TGTGCCAGCAGCACCACTAGCGGGAGGGTCTACGAGCAGTACTTC.

V usage is TRBV27 and J usage is TRBJ1-1; D is uncertain. The CDR3 consists of 13 residues. V was shortened by 8 bases and J by 1 base, with 11 bases between the two germline ends. In germline, CDR1 is MNHEY, CDR2 SMNVEV (reference sequence). DNA of the CDR3: TGTGCCAGCCAGATAAGAACGAACACTGAAGCTTTCTTT. It yields the protein CASQIRTNTEAFF.

The genes are TRBV7-2 and TRBJ2-2; D not resolved. The germline gives CDR1 SGHTA, CDR2 FQGNSA. CDR3 length: 14 residues. V was shortened by 4 bases and J by 1 base, with 7 bases between the two germline ends. The chain's CDR3 is CASSSPLNTGELFF. CDR3 in DNA: TGTGCCAGCAGCTCCCCTCTGAACACCGGGGAGCTGTTTTTT.

The rearrangement joins TRBV27 to TRBJ2-1, with 13 bases aligning to TRBD2. In germline, CDR1 is MNHEY, CDR2 SMNVEV (reference sequence). CDR3 length equals 15 residues. V lost 7 bases, J lost 7 bases, and 7 bases stayed unmatched. CDR3 nucleotides: TGTGCCAGCACCCCACTAGCGGGGGGGCATAATGAGCAGTTCTTC. Translating it yields CASTPLAGGHNEQFF.

The chain carries TRBV7-9 and TRBJ1-4; 7 nucleotides agree with TRBD1. The length of the CDR3 is 14 residues. Germline loops: CDR1 SEHNR, CDR2 FQNEAQ (reference sequence). V was clipped by 5 bases and J by 4 bases; unmatched bases: 4. The CDR3: CASSQGGDNEKLFF. CDR3 nucleotide sequence: TGTGCCAGCAGCCAAGGGGGCGATAATGAAAAACTGTTTTTT.

This sequence joins TRBV6-2 or TRBV6-3 and TRBJ2-7; 11 bases fit TRBD1. Germline V gene sequence: CDR1 MNHEY, CDR2 SVGEGT. The CDR3 has 19 amino acids. With V trimmed by 5 bases and J by 5 bases, 20 bases remained unmatched. CDR3 in DNA: TGTGCCAGCAGTCCAGGACAGGGGGCGATTGGATGGGCACTAGACGAGCAGTACTTC. Amino acid sequence: CASSPGQGAIGWALDEQYF.

This clone came up once. CDR3 protein: CASSQVGGARSGYTF. The CDR3 region has the DNA TGTGCCAGCAGCCAAGTGGGGGGGGCAAGGTCTGGCTACACCTTC. The chain uses TRBV3-1 (or the pseudogene TRBV3-2) and TRBJ1-2; perhaps TRBD1 as D (6 bases). Trimming cost V 1 base and J 7 bases, with 16 bases left between them. Germline V gives CDR1 LGHDT, CDR2 YNNKEL (reference sequence). The CDR3 loop spans 15 amino acids.

The CDR3 bases are TGTGCCAGCAGCTCAAGGACAGGGGGTTCACCCCTCCACTTT. It is translated as CASSSRTGGSPLHF. The chain joins TRBV5-8 to TRBJ1-6; TRBD1 matches at 10 bases. The CDR3 length is 14 residues. The V gene's germline CDR1 is SGHTS and CDR2 YDEGEE. The V gene end was trimmed by 3 bases and the J gene end by 9 bases; junction bases not matched to a gene: 3.

The rearrangement joins TRBV29-1 to TRBJ2-2; D is possibly TRBD2 (5 bases). Germline assignment: CDR1 SQVTM and CDR2 ANQGSEA. The CDR3 runs to 15 residues. Trimming shortened V by 7 bases and J by 5 bases, and 20 bases separated the two germline ends. In DNA form, the CDR3 reads TGCAGCGCCCAAAAAATGTCACCGGGGACCGGGGAGCTGTTTTTT. Translation gives CSAQKMSPGTGELFF.